The 26 T cell receptor beta chains below all came from one sample that was sequenced in a study of T cell repertoires in cytomegalovirus infection. TCRdb used MiXCR to reprocess the reads, holding one entry per CDR3 protein. This table has approximately 170,000 distinct CDR3 sequences, 17% appearing once. Sequenced sample: CD8+ T cells from PBMCs. The receptors shown here come from a human donor in good health (CMV status not recorded). Some clones in this sample may be carry-over from other donors' samples.

This clonotype has more than one count but fewer than ten. The rearrangement uses TRBV28 and TRBJ2-7, with 10 bases identical to TRBD2. The CDR3 contains 14 residues. Germline CDR1 reads MDHEN; CDR2 reads SYDVKM. The V and J ends lost 7 bases and 4 bases, in that order; junction bases with no gene match: 7. CDR3 nucleotides: TGTGCCAGCACCCCGGGACTAGCGTTGTACGAGCAGTACTTC. As protein: CASTPGLALYEQYF.

The genes are TRBV29-1 and TRBJ2-7, with TRBD1 identical over 9 bases. CDR1 SQVTM and CDR2 ANQGSEA come from the germline V gene. Germline trimming cut 5 bases from V and 2 bases from J; bases unmatched to any gene: 4. This CDR3 spans 13 amino acids. CDR3 in amino acids: CSVRGQGTYEQYF. The CDR3 nucleotides read TGCAGCGTTCGGGGACAGGGAACCTACGAGCAGTACTTC.

The gene calls are TRBV6-2 or TRBV6-3 and TRBJ1-3; no clear D gene. The CDR3 is made up of 14 amino acids. V was trimmed by 2 bases and J by 2 bases, leaving 7 bases between them. CDR1 is MNHEY and CDR2 is SVGEGT in the germline V gene. CDR3 region: CASSYNGPGNTIYF. The DNA for the CDR3 is TGTGCCAGCAGTTACAACGGTCCTGGAAACACCATATATTTT.

This chain uses TRBV5-1 with TRBJ2-2; D perhaps matches TRBD1 (6 bases). CDR3 size: 15 residues. The V and J ends lost 1 base and 4 bases respectively, with 11 bases between them. CDR1 is SGHRS and CDR2 is YFSETQ in the germline V gene. The CDR3 loop reads CASSLRRGGTGELFF. DNA for the CDR3: TGCGCCAGCAGCTTGCGCAGGGGTGGCACCGGGGAGCTGTTTTTT.

The V gene is TRBV27, the J gene TRBJ2-2; the match to TRBD2 covers 9 bases. With 7 bases clipped from V and 6 bases from J, the junction kept 21 bases outside the gene matches. Germline CDR1 reads MNHEY; CDR2 reads SMNVEV (reference sequence). The CDR3 totals 19 residues. CDR3 residues: CASIPFLPLAGEVAGELFF. In nucleotides, the CDR3 is TGTGCCAGCATCCCTTTTCTCCCCTTAGCGGGAGAGGTGGCCGGGGAGCTGTTTTTT.

V gene TRBV20-1 combines with J gene TRBJ2-7; 8 nucleotides match TRBD2. Trimming cost V 2 bases and J 7 bases; bases outside gene matches: 10. Germline V gives CDR1 DFQATT, CDR2 SNEGSKA (reference sequence). The length of the CDR3 is 14 residues. DNA for the CDR3: TGCAGTGCTAGAACTCGGCGGGGGGCTTTTGAGCAGTACTTC. Protein product: CSARTRRGAFEQYF.

This clonotype was found a few times. V gene TRBV5-6 combines with J gene TRBJ2-3; D possibly corresponds to TRBD1 (5 bases). This CDR3 has 16 amino acids. Trimming took 2 bases from V and 0 from J, leaving 13 bases between them. Germline V gene data show CDR1 as SGHDT and CDR2 as YYEEEE. CDR3 residues: CASSFWARASTDTQYF. Here the CDR3 DNA reads TGTGCCAGCAGCTTTTGGGCCAGGGCTAGCACAGATACGCAGTATTTT.

V usage is TRBV27 and J usage is TRBJ2-5; perhaps TRBD2 as D (7 bases). Germline CDR1 reads MNHEY; CDR2 reads SMNVEV (reference sequence). This CDR3 comprises 15 residues. V was shortened by 7 bases and J by 10 bases, with 25 bases between the two germline ends. The CDR3 nucleotides are TGTGCCAGCACCCCGCAAGGGGGGGCAATGGGGGTCCAGTACTTC. It translates to CASTPQGGAMGVQYF.

This chain connects TRBV7-2 to TRBJ1-1; the D is unclear. The ends were cut back, 3 bases at V and 4 bases at J, with 12 bases in the middle. Germline V gene data show CDR1 as SGHTA and CDR2 as FQGNSA. CDR3 length equals 14 residues. For the CDR3, the DNA is TGTGCCAGCAGCTTGAGGGTTTGGAGCACTGAAGCTTTCTTT. Amino acid sequence: CASSLRVWSTEAFF.

This sequence joins TRBV29-1 and TRBJ2-7; unclear D gene. CDR1 is SQVTM and CDR2 is ANQGSEA in the germline V gene. Trimming shortened V by 1 base and J by 2 bases, and 9 bases separated the two germline ends. This CDR3 has 13 amino acids. DNA of the CDR3: TGCAGCGTTGAAGGTCAGGCCCCCTACGAGCAGTACTTC. Encoded protein: CSVEGQAPYEQYF.

This clonotype was seen only a few times. V gene TRBV10-3 combines with J gene TRBJ2-7; tentative D call: TRBD1 (5 bases). The CDR3 runs 12 residues. The V gene's germline CDR1 is ENHRY and CDR2 SYGVKD. V was pared by 5 bases and J by 1 base, with 6 bases between. The CDR3 bases are TGTGCCATCAGTCAGGGATCCTACGAGCAGTACTTC. Its translation: CAISQGSYEQYF.

The chain combines TRBV11-2 with TRBJ1-1, with a possible D match to TRBD1 (6 bases). Trimming removed 5 bases from V and 0 bases from J, with 16 bases in between. The CDR3 is made up of 16 amino acids. The germline V gene encodes CDR1 SGHAT and CDR2 FQNNGV. This chain's CDR3 is CASSRTPGQLNTEAFF. As DNA, the CDR3 is TGTGCCAGCAGCCGCACGCCGGGACAACTGAACACTGAAGCTTTCTTT.

This clonotype was counted many times. The rearrangement links TRBV7-9 to TRBJ2-5; no clear D. The CDR3 runs to 13 residues. With 1 base removed from V and 2 bases from J, the gap between germline ends came to 5 bases. CDR1 and CDR2 from the germline V gene are SEHNR and FQNEAQ (reference sequence). CDR3 sequence reads: CASSLGNQETQYF. The DNA of the CDR3 is TGTGCCAGCAGCTTAGGGAATCAAGAGACCCAGTACTTC.

This clonotype has more than one count but fewer than ten. The V call is TRBV29-1, the J call TRBJ2-1, with TRBD1 matching over 7 bases. V lost 5 bases to trimming and J lost 2 bases; unmatched junction nucleotides: 6. This CDR3 is 14 amino acids long. Germline assignment: CDR1 SQVTM and CDR2 ANQGSEA. The CDR3: CSVRTGTAYNEQFF. In DNA, the CDR3 is TGCAGCGTTCGGACAGGAACTGCCTACAATGAGCAGTTCTTC.

Here the CDR3 DNA reads TGTGCCAGCAGCTTCCCGAGACCCCCCTACGAGCAGTACTTC. Protein: CASSFPRPPYEQYF. The genes are TRBV7-9 and TRBJ2-7; D is uncertain. This CDR3 spans 14 amino acids. Per germline, CDR1 SEHNR and CDR2 FQNEAQ (reference sequence). The germline V and J ends were trimmed by 3 bases and 2 bases, with 11 bases remaining between them.

The chain uses TRBV7-6 and TRBJ1-2; D not certain. Germline V lookup: CDR1 SGHVS, CDR2 FNYEAQ. Trimming shortened V by 3 bases and J by 4 bases, and 9 bases separated the two germline ends. The CDR3 is 13 residues long. The CDR3 nucleotides are TGTGCCAGCAGCTTTGGTGTGGGCTATGGCTACACCTTC. This sequence encodes CASSFGVGYGYTF.

The V call is TRBV7-9, the J call TRBJ2-5; a weak D match, TRBD2 (5 bases). V was pared by 1 base and J by 5 bases, with 8 bases between. This CDR3 has 13 amino acids. CDR1 is SEHNR and CDR2 is FQNEAQ in the germline V gene (reference sequence). The CDR3 nucleotides are TGTGCCAGCAGCTTAGGAGGGTTCGAGACCCAGTACTTC. Residues: CASSLGGFETQYF.

This clonotype has at least ten counts. The CDR3 DNA follows: TGTGCCAGCAGCTTGGACAGTTTCTACGAGCAGTACTTC. The encoded protein is CASSLDSFYEQYF. This chain joins TRBV14 and TRBJ2-7, with D possibly matching TRBD1 (6 bases). Trimming shortened V by 5 bases and J by 3 bases, and 11 bases separated the two germline ends. Germline CDR1 SGHDN, CDR2 FVKESK. This CDR3 comprises 13 residues.

The table lists this clonotype with a few counts. This chain links TRBV6-2 or TRBV6-3 with TRBJ2-5; D is uncertain. Germline lookup yields CDR1 MNHEY and CDR2 SVGEGT. The CDR3 extends over 15 amino acids. The V end lost 0 bases, the J end lost 9 bases, and 17 bases lay between the germline ends. CDR3 in amino acids: CASSYSVAESYAQYF. CDR3 coding DNA: TGTGCCAGCAGTTACTCGGTCGCGGAGTCTTATGCCCAGTACTTC.

At least ten counts were recorded for this clonotype. The chain joins TRBV28 to TRBJ2-1; 14 bases agree with TRBD2. From germline, CDR1 is MDHEN and CDR2 SYDVKM. V lost 3 bases and J lost 4; bases outside the gene matches: 2. This CDR3 region has 16 residues. This chain's CDR3 is CASSFGTSGRYNEQFF. The DNA of the CDR3 is TGTGCCAGCAGTTTTGGGACTAGCGGGAGATACAATGAGCAGTTCTTC.

This clonotype has ten or more counts. The J gene is TRBJ2-7, the V gene TRBV7-2; 9 nucleotides line up with TRBD1. J was trimmed by 4 bases and V by 4 bases; bases with no gene match: 8. This CDR3 has 15 residues. Germline CDR1 SGHTA, CDR2 FQGNSA. The CDR3 DNA sequence: TGTGCCAGCAGCTCCTACAGGGGGCAGGGATACGAGCAGTACTTC. Encoded protein: CASSSYRGQGYEQYF. Full variable domain (rest looked up from reference TRBV7-2 and TRBJ2-7): GAGVSQSPSNKVTEKGKDVELRCDPISGHTALYWYRQSLGQGLEFLIYFQGNSAPDKSGLPSDRFSAERTGGSVSTLTIQRTQQEDSAVYLCASSSYRGQGYEQYFGPGTRLTVT.

This clonotype has a handful of counts. The chain joins TRBV6-2 or TRBV6-3 to TRBJ2-7; 10 bases fit TRBD1. The V gene's germline CDR1 is MNHEY and CDR2 SVGEGT. The length of the CDR3 is 15 residues. The V and J ends lost 5 bases and 4 bases, in that order; junction bases with no gene match: 8. This chain's CDR3 is CASSHHRDRGYEQYF. The CDR3 bases are TGTGCCAGCAGTCACCATCGGGACAGGGGATACGAGCAGTACTTC.

This clonotype was recorded a few times. J is TRBJ2-6 and V is TRBV28, with 7 positions matching TRBD1. The CDR3 extends over 16 amino acids. Germline CDR1 and CDR2: MDHEN and SYDVKM. J lost 0 bases, V lost 8 bases, and 7 bases had no gene match. Written as DNA, the CDR3 is TGTGCCAGCTCTTTACAGGGGCCCTCTGGGGCCAACGTCCTGACTTTC. Amino acids: CASSLQGPSGANVLTF.

The rearrangement links TRBV7-9 to TRBJ1-1; possibly TRBD1 for D (5 bases). Trimming cost V 6 bases and J 1 base, with 18 bases left between them. From germline, CDR1 is SEHNR and CDR2 FQNEAQ (reference sequence). This CDR3 is built from 16 residues. CDR3: CASSSPREVANTEAFF. The CDR3 DNA reads as TGTGCCAGCAGTTCCCCCAGGGAGGTTGCGAACACTGAAGCTTTCTTT.

There are many counts of this clonotype. The chain is built from TRBV20-1 and TRBJ2-1; 10 positions agree with TRBD1. The trim removed 1 base at V and 8 bases at J, leaving 8 bases unmatched. This CDR3 comprises 15 residues. Germline V gene lookup returns CDR1 DFQATT and CDR2 SNEGSKA (reference sequence). CDR3 DNA: TGCAGTGCTAGAGGAGGGACAGGGGAAATAGATGAGCAGTTCTTC. This codes for CSARGGTGEIDEQFF.

This clonotype was found a few times. The chain links TRBV11-2 to TRBJ2-5, with D unclear. This CDR3 has 15 amino acids. V was pared by 2 bases and J by 0 bases, with 10 bases between. In germline, CDR1 is SGHAT, CDR2 FQNNGV. This chain's CDR3 is CASSLQSRNQETQYF. CDR3 sequence (DNA): TGTGCCAGCAGCTTACAAAGTAGGAACCAAGAGACCCAGTACTTC.